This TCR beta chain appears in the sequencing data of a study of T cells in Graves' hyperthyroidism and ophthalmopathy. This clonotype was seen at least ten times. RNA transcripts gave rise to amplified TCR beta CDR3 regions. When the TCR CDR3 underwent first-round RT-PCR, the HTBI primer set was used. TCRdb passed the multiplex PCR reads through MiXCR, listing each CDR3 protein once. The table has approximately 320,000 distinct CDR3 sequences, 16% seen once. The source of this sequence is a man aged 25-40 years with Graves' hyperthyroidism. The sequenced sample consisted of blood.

The CDR3 protein is CASRRGGRFKETQYF. In DNA, the CDR3 is TGTGCCAGCAGGCGCGGCGGGAGATTCAAGGAGACCCAGTACTTC. The chain uses TRBV6-1 and TRBJ2-5, with 7 bases identical to TRBD2. Germline V gives CDR1 MNHNS, CDR2 SASEGT. Trimming cost V 6 bases and J 5 bases; bases outside gene matches: 12. This CDR3 comprises 15 residues.